These 26 T cell receptor beta chains share one sample of origin, sequenced in a study of shared clonotypes between healthy human individuals (dated by TCRdb to 2018 to 2021). Library preparation was by the immunoSEQ multiplex PCR assay. The clones in this table, taken by TCRdb from immuneACCESS, are in-frame only. Not every clone is retained; where verified, under half of the shortfall comes from an unresolved V gene, and the cause of the rest is unknown. The sample table shows some 580,000 clones, and 95% to 98% are seen once. Of the sample, 0.25% to 0.35% is held by the ten largest clones. CD8 naive samples consisted of CD45RO-negative cells that were positively selected for CCR7, yielding a CD45RA+CCR7+ population without TemRA cells. The sequenced sample consisted of naive CD8+ T cells sorted from blood. Read against the paper, the sample's cell subset or site label means: CD45RA+CCR7+. These receptors all come from a man younger than 40 in good health.

The rearrangement uses TRBV7-9 and TRBJ2-7, with D tentatively TRBD1 (6 bases). Trimming left V 3 bases short and J 6 bases short, with 9 bases between. There are 12 residues in the CDR3. Germline-derived CDR1 and CDR2 are SEHNR and FQNEAQ (reference sequence). This CDR3 reads CASSLGQTEQYF. In DNA, the CDR3 is TGTGCCAGCAGCTTGGGACAAACCGAGCAGTACTTC.

V and J are TRBV6-5 and TRBJ2-7, with D unresolved. Germline V gene sequence: CDR1 MNHEY, CDR2 SVGAGI. The CDR3 runs to 14 residues. Trimming pared 2 bases from V and 0 bases from J, leaving 8 bases between. This chain's CDR3 is CASSYAPGSYEQYF. The CDR3 bases are TGTGCCAGCAGTTACGCCCCGGGCTCCTACGAGCAGTACTTC.

Only one count was recorded for this clone. Other DNA sequences in the sample encode the same CDR3. The V and J genes are TRBV27 and TRBJ1-5; D is ambiguous. The CDR3 length is 14 residues. Trimming took 5 bases from V and 1 from J, leaving 9 bases between them. Germline V lookup: CDR1 MNHEY, CDR2 SMNVEV (reference sequence). CDR3 sequence reads: CASSPLSSNQPQHF. DNA of the CDR3: TGTGCCAGCAGTCCCCTCTCCAGCAATCAGCCCCAGCATTTT.

As concerns this clone: Other DNA sequences of this sample code for an identical CDR3. The chain combines TRBV18 with TRBJ2-1, with TRBD2 as a possible D gene (5 bases). The CDR3 loop spans 13 amino acids. The germline gives CDR1 KGHSH, CDR2 LQKENI. V gave up 2 bases and J gave up 3 bases, with 5 bases separating them. CDR3 coding DNA: TGTGCCAGCTCACCAGAGGGCTACAATGAGCAGTTCTTC. This encodes CASSPEGYNEQFF.

This clone was detected once. V and J are TRBV5-4 and TRBJ2-7, with D unclear. V lost 0 bases, J lost 3 bases, and 13 bases lay in between. The CDR3 covers 15 residues. Germline-derived CDR1 and CDR2 are SGHNT and YYREEE (reference sequence). The CDR3, as DNA: TGTGCCAGCAGCTTGGATGGGCAGTCCTACTACGAGCAGTACTTC. It codes for CASSLDGQSYYEQYF.

The rearrangement links TRBV5-4 to TRBJ1-1; D is unclear. The CDR3 runs to 14 residues. CDR1 SGHNT and CDR2 YYREEE come from the germline V gene (reference sequence). Trimming pared 3 bases from V and 4 bases from J, leaving 13 bases between. DNA for the CDR3: TGTGCCAGCAGCTCCCACCCACGGGGCACTGAAGCTTTCTTT. The encoded protein is CASSSHPRGTEAFF.

This clone was detected only once. This sequence joins TRBV7-9 and TRBJ2-1, with 13 bases fitting TRBD2. The CDR3 runs to 18 residues. J lost 14 bases, V lost 5 bases, and 21 bases had no gene match. The germline V gene has CDR1 SEHNR and CDR2 FQNEAQ (reference sequence). The CDR3 spells CASSPPSLRLAGGGYKFF. CDR3 DNA sequence: TGTGCCAGCAGCCCACCCTCCCTCCGACTAGCGGGAGGTGGGTATAAGTTCTTC.

The rearrangement links TRBV19 to TRBJ2-3; D possibly corresponds to TRBD2 (6 bases). Germline CDR1 reads LNHDA; CDR2 reads SQIVND (reference sequence). Trimming left V 3 bases short and J 6 bases short, with 16 bases between. The CDR3 extends over 15 amino acids. In DNA, the CDR3 is TGTGCCAGTAGTATGTCTAGCGTTAGATCGGATACGCAGTATTTT. Its protein product is CASSMSSVRSDTQYF.

The V gene is TRBV6-5, the J gene TRBJ1-1; possibly TRBD1 for D (6 bases). Trimming stripped 5 bases from V and 0 bases from J, with 13 bases between. Germline V gives CDR1 MNHEY, CDR2 SVGAGI. The CDR3 extends over 15 amino acids. CDR3 sequence (DNA): TGTGCCAGCAGTATAATACAGGGTTTGAACACTGAAGCTTTCTTT. Protein product: CASSIIQGLNTEAFF.

V gene TRBV7-9 combines with J gene TRBJ2-3; possibly TRBD1 for D (5 bases). V shed 0 bases and J shed 2 bases, with 9 bases lying between them. Germline CDR1 reads SEHNR; CDR2 reads FQNEAQ (reference sequence). CDR3 length: 15 amino acids. CDR3 sequence (DNA): TGTGCCAGCAGCTTAGCGGACACGCACACAGATACGCAGTATTTT. Its protein product is CASSLADTHTDTQYF.

The genes are TRBV27 and TRBJ1-5, with D perhaps TRBD1 (6 bases). The CDR3 has 14 amino acids. Trimming removed 5 bases from V and 6 bases from J, with 14 bases in between. CDR1 and CDR2 from the germline V gene are MNHEY and SMNVEV (reference sequence). The DNA of the CDR3 is TGTGCCAGCAGTCGCGGGGGGGCGCTTCAGCCCCAGCATTTT. As protein: CASSRGGALQPQHF.

CDR3 region: CAWSPTGGIEQFF. CDR3 bases: TGTGCCTGGAGTCCTACAGGGGGCATTGAGCAGTTCTTC. The J gene is TRBJ2-1, the V gene TRBV30; 9 nucleotides align to TRBD1. This CDR3 is built from 13 residues. Per the germline V gene, CDR1 is GTSNPN and CDR2 is SVGIG (reference sequence). The V gene end was trimmed by 2 bases and the J gene end by 9 bases; junction bases not matched to a gene: 5.

The V call is TRBV29-1, the J call TRBJ2-5, with D maybe TRBD2 (5 bases). The germline CDR1 and CDR2 sequences are SQVTM and ANQGSEA. The CDR3 is made up of 14 amino acids. V lost 7 bases, J lost 2 bases, and 17 bases lay in between. The chain's CDR3 is CSGGRLAKQETQYF. The CDR3 DNA sequence: TGCAGCGGGGGTCGTTTAGCGAAACAAGAGACCCAGTACTTC.

The chain uses TRBV4-3 and TRBJ1-2, with D uncertain. Germline CDR1 reads LGHNA; CDR2 reads YSLEER. The CDR3 has 19 amino acids. The ends were cut back, 1 base at V and 0 bases at J, with 21 bases in the middle. The DNA for the CDR3 is TGCGCCAGCAGCCAAGGGATCGGTAGGTCAGTCTCAGCTAACTATGGCTACACCTTC. Protein: CASSQGIGRSVSANYGYTF.

This sequence joins TRBV27 and TRBJ1-1; D uncertain. Trimming removed 2 bases from V and 2 bases from J, with 9 bases in between. Germline lookup yields CDR1 MNHEY and CDR2 SMNVEV (reference sequence). This CDR3 is built from 14 residues. CDR3 amino acids: CASSLGQANTEAFF. Here the CDR3 DNA reads TGTGCCAGCAGTTTAGGTCAGGCTAACACTGAAGCTTTCTTT.

V gene TRBV7-2 combines with J gene TRBJ2-2; perhaps TRBD1 as D (5 bases). V lost 2 bases, J lost 7 bases, and 14 bases lay in between. CDR1 is SGHTA and CDR2 is FQGNSA in the germline V gene. The CDR3 has 15 amino acids. CDR3 DNA sequence: TGTGCCAGCAGCTTATTTGCAGGGAATAACGGGGAGCTGTTTTTT. This sequence encodes CASSLFAGNNGELFF. The whole variable domain, remainder taken from reference TRBV7-2 and TRBJ2-2, is GAGVSQSPSNKVTEKGKDVELRCDPISGHTALYWYRQSLGQGLEFLIYFQGNSAPDKSGLPSDRFSAERTGGSVSTLTIQRTQQEDSAVYLCASSLFAGNNGELFFGEGSRLTVL.

The chain uses TRBV9 and TRBJ2-7, with D possibly matching TRBD1 (6 bases). The CDR3 runs to 15 residues. From germline, CDR1 is SGDLS and CDR2 YYNGEE. V gave up 0 bases and J gave up 0 bases, with 10 bases separating them. The CDR3 DNA follows: TGTGCCAGCAGCGTAGGTCAGGGGACCTCCTACGAGCAGTACTTC. Protein: CASSVGQGTSYEQYF.

The genes are TRBV6-1 and TRBJ2-3; D gene unclear. Germline CDR1 reads MNHNS; CDR2 reads SASEGT. Trimming took off 5 bases at V and 8 bases at J, with 20 bases between the two ends. The CDR3 spans 15 residues. The CDR3 loop reads CASSKSGTEYLTQYF. In DNA form, the CDR3 reads TGTGCCAGCAGTAAGAGTGGCACAGAGTACCTTACGCAGTATTTT.

The rearrangement joins TRBV15 to TRBJ2-2, with D unclear. V shed 1 base and J shed 6 bases, with 15 bases lying between them. The CDR3 runs to 16 residues. Germline V gene data show CDR1 as LNHNV and CDR2 as YYDKDF (reference sequence). The DNA of the CDR3 is TGTGCCACCAGCAGAGCCCGCGGAGACACCTCCGGGGAGCTGTTTTTT. Its protein is CATSRARGDTSGELFF.

V and J are TRBV4-1 and TRBJ2-1; TRBD2 matches at 9 bases. V shed 1 base and J 12 bases; nucleotides not matched to a gene: 10. The CDR3 consists of 15 residues. Looked up from germline, CDR1 is MGHRA and CDR2 is YSYEKL. CDR3 region: CASSQASGEPGGQFF. The CDR3 nucleotides are TGCGCCAGCAGCCAAGCTAGCGGGGAACCAGGTGGGCAGTTCTTC.

The V and J genes are TRBV5-4 and TRBJ1-2; D gene uncertain. Germline CDR1 and CDR2: SGHNT and YYREEE (reference sequence). This CDR3 spans 12 amino acids. V was cut by 3 bases and J by 7 bases, with 10 bases left in between. The CDR3 DNA follows: TGTGCCAGCAGCTCAAGTAGGCCTGGCTACACCTTC. It encodes CASSSSRPGYTF.

The chain uses TRBV7-9 and TRBJ1-2; D perhaps matches TRBD1 (5 bases). V shed 4 bases and J shed 8 bases, with 14 bases lying between them. CDR3 length: 13 amino acids. Germline V lookup: CDR1 SEHNR, CDR2 FQNEAQ (reference sequence). The CDR3 is CASSSGTGKGYTF. The CDR3, as DNA: TGTGCCAGCAGCTCTGGGACGGGGAAAGGCTACACCTTC.

The V and J genes are TRBV29-1 and TRBJ1-2, with 8 bases that match TRBD1. CDR3 size: 13 residues. With V trimmed by 1 base and J by 6 bases, 4 bases remained unmatched. Germline CDR1 and CDR2: SQVTM and ANQGSEA. This CDR3 reads CSVEGTGSHGYTF. The DNA of the CDR3 is TGCAGCGTTGAAGGGACAGGGTCCCATGGCTACACCTTC. The full variable domain, rest sourced from reference TRBV29-1 and TRBJ1-2, is SAVISQKPSRDICQRGTSLTIQCQVDSQVTMMFWYRQQPGQSLTLIATANQGSEATYESGFVIDKFPISRPNLTFSTLTVSNMSPEDSSIYLCSVEGTGSHGYTFGSGTRLTVV.

The chain recombines TRBV2 with TRBJ2-3; TRBD1 matches at 7 bases. CDR1 is SNHLY, CDR2 FYNNEI, per germline. V shed 6 bases, J shed 4 bases, and the junction held 4 bases outside the gene matches. This CDR3 region has 13 residues. The CDR3: CASRYRGADTQYF. CDR3 nucleotide sequence: TGTGCCAGCAGATACAGGGGCGCAGATACGCAGTATTTT. Complete variable domain (other parts from reference TRBV2 and TRBJ2-3): EPEVTQTPSHQVTQMGQEVILRCVPISNHLYFYWYRQILGQKVEFLVSFYNNEISEKSEIFDDQFSVERPDGSNFTLKIRSTKLEDSAMYFCASRYRGADTQYFGPGTRLTVL.

The chain combines TRBV28 with TRBJ2-1; D is unresolved. CDR3 size: 21 residues. V shed 8 bases and J shed 0 bases, with 32 bases lying between them. Germline V gives CDR1 MDHEN, CDR2 SYDVKM. CDR3 sequence reads: CASLIGNIIGKNLSSYNEQFF. The CDR3, as DNA: TGTGCCAGCCTAATTGGAAATATAATTGGGAAAAACTTGAGCTCCTACAATGAGCAGTTCTTC.

The chain couples TRBV7-9 to TRBJ2-1; TRBD2 matches 11 bases. This CDR3 has 17 amino acids. After removal of 2 bases from V and 4 bases from J, the junction contained 7 bases not matched to a gene. The germline V gene has CDR1 SEHNR and CDR2 FQNEAQ (reference sequence). The CDR3 DNA sequence: TGTGCCAGCAGCTTACCGCTTACTAGCGGGAGTTACAATGAGCAGTTCTTC. Translated, it gives CASSLPLTSGSYNEQFF.